This is a list of T cell receptor beta chains from one sample in a study of T-cell reconstitution after alpha-beta-depleted transplantation in children. TCRdb analysed the PCR reads with MiXCR anew, one entry per CDR3 protein. The sample holds approximately 1,000,000 distinct CDR3 sequences, roughly 31% seen once. The sample in question was PBMCs, mostly from graft donor cells, obtained 360 days after TCRalphabeta/CD19-depleted stem cell transplant. The receptors here all came from a boy in the first two years of life who had a stem cell transplant for SCID, so the T cells may come from the graft donor. CDR3s include the opening cysteine and the closing phenylalanine or tryptophan. The order of the fields is clone size, J gene, V gene, D gene, CDR3 protein, CDR3 DNA. The D gene is left open where the match is weak. The size field is filled for only some rows; it gives once, few, many or a size class.

clone_size: NA
j_call: TRBJ2-2
v_call: TRBV6-2/TRBV6-3
d_call: NA
cdr3_aa: CASRPGGPPRAGELFF
cdr3_nt: TGTGCCAGCAGACCGGGTGGACCGCCGAGGGCCGGGGAGCTGTTTTTT

clone_size: few
j_call: TRBJ2-7
v_call: TRBV20-1
d_call: NA
cdr3_aa: CSARRDHEQYF
cdr3_nt: TGCAGTGCCCGAAGGGATCACGAGCAGTACTTC

clone_size: few
j_call: TRBJ1-1
v_call: TRBV29-1
d_call: TRBD1
cdr3_aa: CSVERQGASTEAFF
cdr3_nt: TGCAGCGTTGAGAGACAGGGGGCGAGCACTGAAGCTTTCTTT

clone_size: NA
j_call: TRBJ2-1
v_call: TRBV19
d_call: NA
cdr3_aa: CASSIRQGVGEQFF
cdr3_nt: TGTGCCAGTAGTATTCGTCAGGGAGTAGGTGAGCAGTTCTTC

clone_size: many
j_call: TRBJ1-6
v_call: TRBV28
d_call: TRBD1
cdr3_aa: CASSPGQGRSPLHF
cdr3_nt: TGTGCCAGCAGCCCCGGACAGGGGAGGTCACCCCTCCACTTT

clone_size: few
j_call: TRBJ1-2
v_call: TRBV4-3
d_call: NA
cdr3_aa: CASSHQNYGYTF
cdr3_nt: TGCGCCAGCAGCCACCAAAACTATGGCTACACCTTC

clone_size: many
j_call: TRBJ1-2
v_call: TRBV25-1
d_call: TRBD1
cdr3_aa: CASSLTGTNYGYTF
cdr3_nt: TGTGCCAGCAGCCTGACAGGGACGAACTATGGCTACACCTTC

clone_size: NA
j_call: TRBJ2-7
v_call: TRBV7-2
d_call: NA
cdr3_aa: CASILAVAGANYEQYF
cdr3_nt: TGTGCCAGCATCTTAGCGGTGGCGGGGGCGAACTACGAGCAGTACTTC

clone_size: NA
j_call: TRBJ2-5
v_call: TRBV2
d_call: NA
cdr3_aa: CASSDGSQETQYF
cdr3_nt: TGTGCCAGCAGTGACGGGAGTCAAGAGACCCAGTACTTC

clone_size: few
j_call: TRBJ1-1
v_call: TRBV27
d_call: NA
cdr3_aa: CASQPGTAMNTEAFF
cdr3_nt: TGTGCCAGCCAACCGGGGACGGCTATGAACACTGAAGCTTTCTTT

clone_size: NA
j_call: TRBJ2-2
v_call: TRBV21-1
d_call: NA
cdr3_aa: CAAYGGQGAPRNQGRELFF
cdr3_nt: TGTGCCGCATACGGAGGACAGGGGGCTCCTCGAAACCAGGGGCGGGAGCTGTTTTTT

clone_size: many
j_call: TRBJ2-1
v_call: TRBV3-1
d_call: NA
cdr3_aa: CASSQGDEQFF
cdr3_nt: TGTGCCAGCAGCCAAGGGGATGAGCAGTTCTTC

clone_size: NA
j_call: TRBJ1-1
v_call: TRBV3-1
d_call: NA
cdr3_aa: CASSQGWTASNTEAFF
cdr3_nt: TGTGCCAGCAGCCAAGGATGGACAGCCTCGAACACTGAAGCTTTCTTT

clone_size: few
j_call: TRBJ2-1
v_call: TRBV12-3/TRBV12-4
d_call: TRBD1
cdr3_aa: CASSSLTGGVKQFF
cdr3_nt: TGTGCCAGCAGTTCCCTGACAGGGGGCGTGAAGCAGTTCTTC

clone_size: NA
j_call: TRBJ1-4
v_call: TRBV6-5
d_call: NA
cdr3_aa: CASSSAGAANEKLFF
cdr3_nt: TGTGCCAGCAGTTCCGCGGGTGCGGCTAATGAAAAACTGTTTTTT

clone_size: NA
j_call: TRBJ2-7
v_call: TRBV12-3/TRBV12-4
d_call: NA
cdr3_aa: CASSFGQAVLYEQYF
cdr3_nt: TGTGCCAGCAGTTTCGGGCAGGCTGTTCTCTACGAGCAGTACTTC

clone_size: NA
j_call: TRBJ2-6
v_call: TRBV12-3/TRBV12-4
d_call: NA
cdr3_aa: CASSPVTDRTGANVLTF
cdr3_nt: TGTGCCAGCAGCCCCGTGACAGATCGGACTGGGGCCAACGTCCTGACTTTC

clone_size: few
j_call: TRBJ2-3
v_call: TRBV25-1
d_call: NA
cdr3_aa: CASSERLGYTDTQYF
cdr3_nt: TGTGCCAGCAGTGAGAGGTTGGGCTACACAGATACGCAGTATTTT

clone_size: few
j_call: TRBJ2-2
v_call: TRBV10-3
d_call: NA
cdr3_aa: CAISPWENTGELFF
cdr3_nt: TGTGCCATCAGTCCCTGGGAGAACACCGGGGAGCTGTTTTTT

clone_size: few
j_call: TRBJ2-1
v_call: TRBV5-1
d_call: TRBD2
cdr3_aa: CASSLAGGGAYNEQFF
cdr3_nt: TGCGCCAGCAGCTTGGCCGGGGGGGGGGCCTACAATGAGCAGTTCTTC

clone_size: NA
j_call: TRBJ2-7
v_call: TRBV7-9
d_call: NA
cdr3_aa: CASSFSGDGSYEQYF
cdr3_nt: TGTGCCAGCAGCTTTTCGGGGGATGGCTCCTACGAGCAGTACTTC

clone_size: few
j_call: TRBJ2-1
v_call: TRBV20-1
d_call: NA
cdr3_aa: CSARRSEDDEQFF
cdr3_nt: TGCAGTGCCCGACGGAGCGAGGACGATGAGCAGTTCTTC

clone_size: few
j_call: TRBJ2-7
v_call: TRBV5-6
d_call: NA
cdr3_aa: CASSPGRTGYEQYF
cdr3_nt: TGTGCCAGCAGCCCCGGACGGACCGGATACGAGCAGTACTTC

clone_size: NA
j_call: TRBJ2-4
v_call: TRBV7-2
d_call: NA
cdr3_aa: CASSLPPAKNIQYF
cdr3_nt: TGTGCCAGCAGCTTACCCCCTGCCAAAAACATTCAGTACTTC

clone_size: NA
j_call: TRBJ2-6
v_call: TRBV20-1
d_call: NA
cdr3_aa: CSAVTPGANVLTF
cdr3_nt: TGCAGTGCAGTAACCCCTGGGGCCAACGTCCTGACTTTC

clone_size: few
j_call: TRBJ2-1
v_call: TRBV4-2
d_call: NA
cdr3_aa: CASSHRGDSYNEQFF
cdr3_nt: TGTGCCAGCAGCCACCGAGGGGATTCCTACAATGAGCAGTTCTTC

clone_size: NA
j_call: TRBJ2-5
v_call: TRBV7-2
d_call: NA
cdr3_aa: CASSLEGDSETQYF
cdr3_nt: TGTGCCAGCAGCTTAGAGGGGGATTCCGAGACCCAGTACTTC

clone_size: few
j_call: TRBJ2-3
v_call: TRBV19
d_call: TRBD2
cdr3_aa: CASSVLAGPADTQYF
cdr3_nt: TGTGCCAGTAGTGTTTTAGCGGGGCCGGCAGATACGCAGTATTTT

clone_size: few
j_call: TRBJ2-7
v_call: TRBV27
d_call: NA
cdr3_aa: CASSTPTRAPYEQYF
cdr3_nt: TGTGCCAGCAGTACCCCTACGAGAGCTCCCTACGAGCAGTACTTC

clone_size: NA
j_call: TRBJ2-7
v_call: TRBV13
d_call: TRBD1
cdr3_aa: CASSFVTGGFEQYF
cdr3_nt: TGTGCCAGCAGCTTCGTGACAGGGGGCTTTGAGCAGTACTTC

clone_size: few
j_call: TRBJ2-1
v_call: TRBV29-1
d_call: NA
cdr3_aa: CSVEDPGDGQGSLRYNEQFF
cdr3_nt: TGCAGCGTTGAAGATCCGGGTGACGGACAAGGGTCCCTTCGATACAATGAGCAGTTCTTC

clone_size: NA
j_call: TRBJ2-3
v_call: TRBV9
d_call: TRBD2
cdr3_aa: CASSTGLAGITDTQYF
cdr3_nt: TGTGCCAGCAGCACAGGACTAGCGGGGATCACAGATACGCAGTATTTT

clone_size: few
j_call: TRBJ2-1
v_call: TRBV5-1
d_call: TRBD1
cdr3_aa: CASSLAAGGYENNEQFF
cdr3_nt: TGCGCCAGCAGCTTGGCGGCAGGGGGCTATGAAAACAATGAGCAGTTCTTC

clone_size: NA
j_call: TRBJ2-5
v_call: TRBV19
d_call: TRBD1
cdr3_aa: CASSKGFDRVVGTQYF
cdr3_nt: TGTGCCAGTAGTAAAGGCTTTGACAGGGTCGTAGGGACCCAGTACTTC

clone_size: NA
j_call: TRBJ2-3
v_call: TRBV7-2
d_call: TRBD2
cdr3_aa: CASSRPRSGGATDTQYF
cdr3_nt: TGTGCCAGCAGCCGCCCCAGGAGCGGGGGTGCGACAGATACGCAGTATTTT

clone_size: once
j_call: TRBJ1-1
v_call: TRBV4-3
d_call: NA
cdr3_aa: CASSYRLGSAVNTEAFF
cdr3_nt: TGCGCCAGCAGCTATAGACTCGGGTCGGCGGTGAACACTGAAGCTTTCTTT

clone_size: NA
j_call: TRBJ2-1
v_call: TRBV4-3
d_call: NA
cdr3_aa: CASGGIGGTEQFF
cdr3_nt: TGCGCCAGCGGCGGTATAGGGGGGACTGAGCAGTTCTTC

clone_size: NA
j_call: TRBJ1-5
v_call: TRBV12-3/TRBV12-4
d_call: NA
cdr3_aa: CASSLDSRNQINQPQHF
cdr3_nt: TGTGCCAGCAGCCTCGACTCACGGAATCAAATCAATCAGCCCCAGCATTTT

clone_size: NA
j_call: TRBJ2-1
v_call: TRBV7-3
d_call: TRBD2
cdr3_aa: CASSRRAGGPYNEQFF
cdr3_nt: TGTGCCAGCAGCCGCAGGGCGGGGGGTCCGTACAATGAGCAGTTCTTC

clone_size: NA
j_call: TRBJ2-7
v_call: TRBV20-1
d_call: NA
cdr3_aa: CSARGGGGTGYEQYF
cdr3_nt: TGCAGTGCTCGGGGAGGGGGGGGAACCGGGTACGAGCAGTACTTC

clone_size: NA
j_call: TRBJ2-3
v_call: TRBV12-3/TRBV12-4
d_call: NA
cdr3_aa: CASRPLGGRVSDTQYF
cdr3_nt: TGTGCCAGCAGGCCCTTGGGAGGAAGAGTATCAGATACGCAGTATTTT

clone_size: NA
j_call: TRBJ2-5
v_call: TRBV5-1
d_call: NA
cdr3_aa: CASSLAVRDQETQYF
cdr3_nt: TGCGCCAGCAGCTTGGCGGTGAGAGACCAAGAGACCCAGTACTTC

clone_size: NA
j_call: TRBJ1-3
v_call: TRBV10-3
d_call: TRBD1
cdr3_aa: CAIGSGTGAISGNTIYF
cdr3_nt: TGTGCCATTGGCAGCGGGACAGGGGCGATCTCTGGAAACACCATATATTTT

clone_size: few
j_call: TRBJ1-1
v_call: TRBV20-1
d_call: TRBD1
cdr3_aa: CSASDRGSGMNTEAFF
cdr3_nt: TGCAGTGCTAGCGACAGGGGAAGTGGCATGAACACTGAAGCTTTCTTT

clone_size: NA
j_call: TRBJ2-7
v_call: TRBV5-1
d_call: NA
cdr3_aa: CASSLEGPLSYEQYF
cdr3_nt: TGCGCCAGCAGCTTGGAGGGGCCCCTCTCCTACGAGCAGTACTTC

clone_size: NA
j_call: TRBJ2-1
v_call: TRBV20-1
d_call: NA
cdr3_aa: CSARDFKVMSNEQFF
cdr3_nt: TGCAGTGCTAGAGATTTCAAGGTCATGTCGAATGAGCAGTTCTTC

clone_size: NA
j_call: TRBJ2-7
v_call: TRBV20-1
d_call: TRBD1
cdr3_aa: CSAQGQGSDEQYF
cdr3_nt: TGCAGTGCCCAGGGACAGGGCTCGGACGAGCAGTACTTC

clone_size: many
j_call: TRBJ2-2
v_call: TRBV28
d_call: TRBD2
cdr3_aa: CASSPRGAGELFF
cdr3_nt: TGTGCCAGCAGTCCCCGGGGGGCCGGGGAGCTGTTTTTT

clone_size: NA
j_call: TRBJ1-2
v_call: TRBV4-3
d_call: NA
cdr3_aa: CASSQGVVRWGANGYTF
cdr3_nt: TGCGCCAGCAGCCAAGGAGTCGTCAGGTGGGGCGCAAATGGCTACACCTTC

clone_size: NA
j_call: TRBJ2-1
v_call: TRBV4-2
d_call: TRBD2
cdr3_aa: CASSPGLAGGQNYNEQFF
cdr3_nt: TGTGCCAGCAGCCCGGGACTAGCGGGGGGGCAAAACTACAATGAGCAGTTCTTC

clone_size: many
j_call: TRBJ1-5
v_call: TRBV20-1
d_call: TRBD1
cdr3_aa: CSAGQTQGVWNQPQHF
cdr3_nt: TGCAGTGCTGGCCAGACCCAGGGGGTCTGGAATCAGCCCCAGCATTTT

clone_size: NA
j_call: TRBJ1-2
v_call: TRBV5-1
d_call: NA
cdr3_aa: CASSLVRTYGYTF
cdr3_nt: TGCGCCAGCAGCTTGGTTCGGACCTATGGCTACACCTTC

clone_size: few
j_call: TRBJ1-1
v_call: TRBV29-1
d_call: NA
cdr3_aa: CSVGLEAFF
cdr3_nt: TGCAGCGTGGGACTTGAAGCTTTCTTT

clone_size: NA
j_call: TRBJ1-6
v_call: TRBV28
d_call: NA
cdr3_aa: CASSLLRKTFNSPLHF
cdr3_nt: TGTGCCAGCAGTTTATTGAGAAAAACCTTTAATTCACCCCTCCACTTT

clone_size: few
j_call: TRBJ2-4
v_call: TRBV5-1
d_call: NA
cdr3_aa: CASSFPGENIQYF
cdr3_nt: TGCGCCAGCAGCTTTCCGGGAGAAAACATTCAGTACTTC

clone_size: few
j_call: TRBJ1-6
v_call: TRBV9
d_call: NA
cdr3_aa: CASSVETAYNSPLHF
cdr3_nt: TGTGCCAGCAGCGTAGAGACAGCCTATAATTCACCCCTCCACTTT

clone_size: few
j_call: TRBJ2-7
v_call: TRBV29-1
d_call: TRBD1
cdr3_aa: CSVLTGFDYEQYF
cdr3_nt: TGCAGCGTCTTGACAGGGTTCGACTACGAGCAGTACTTC

clone_size: NA
j_call: TRBJ2-1
v_call: TRBV5-6
d_call: TRBD1
cdr3_aa: CASSQHRGRTYNEQFF
cdr3_nt: TGTGCCAGCAGCCAGCACAGGGGACGTACCTACAATGAGCAGTTCTTC

clone_size: few
j_call: TRBJ2-1
v_call: TRBV6-1
d_call: TRBD2
cdr3_aa: CASLTPGGNEQFF
cdr3_nt: TGTGCCAGCCTTACCCCCGGGGGGAATGAGCAGTTCTTC